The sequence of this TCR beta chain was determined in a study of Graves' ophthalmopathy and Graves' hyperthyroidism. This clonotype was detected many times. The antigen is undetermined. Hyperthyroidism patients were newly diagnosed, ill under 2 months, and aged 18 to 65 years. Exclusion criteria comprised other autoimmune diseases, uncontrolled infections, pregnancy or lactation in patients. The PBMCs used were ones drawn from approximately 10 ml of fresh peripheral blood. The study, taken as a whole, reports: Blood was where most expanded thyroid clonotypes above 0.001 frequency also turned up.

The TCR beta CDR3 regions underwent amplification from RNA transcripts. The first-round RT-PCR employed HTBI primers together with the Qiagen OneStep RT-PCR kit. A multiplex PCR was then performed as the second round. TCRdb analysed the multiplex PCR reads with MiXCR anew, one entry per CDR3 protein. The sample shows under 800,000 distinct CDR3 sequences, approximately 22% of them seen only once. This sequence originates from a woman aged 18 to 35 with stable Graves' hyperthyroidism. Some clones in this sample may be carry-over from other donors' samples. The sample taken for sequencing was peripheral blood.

This CDR3 is CASIDNSRNTIYF. The DNA of the CDR3 is TGTGCCAGCATTGACAATTCGAGAAACACCATATATTTT. The chain combines TRBV12-3 or TRBV12-4 with TRBJ1-3; D is uncertain. Trimming removed 7 bases from V and 5 bases from J, with 12 bases in between. CDR3 size: 13 residues.